This T cell receptor beta chain is from a study of blood T cell repertoires in COVID-19 (dated by TCRdb to between 2020 and 2021). A note on the overall study: The collaborator samples originated in the United States, Italy and Spain and spanned the acute and convalescent phases of COVID-19. Where HLA class I and class II types were available, the types were taken from metadata supplied by the sample provider, not from assay-based typing. A de-identified subject ID, COVID-19 status, age in years and sex were almost always included in the sample metadata. The prospective study material was composed of cDNA or gDNA derived from T cells, B-cell-depleted T cells, or PBMCs. The repertoires were made available in a free public database intended to serve as a resource for research on the immune response to SARS-CoV-2. The dataset comprised deeply sampled blood TCRbeta repertoires from subjects exposed to, actively infected with, or recovered from COVID-19. Samples came from the ongoing ImmuneRACE study (first 160 participants) plus 1,254 subjects from 6 global collaborators.

TCRbeta CDR3 regions were amplified from genomic DNA by means of the immunoSEQ Assay, a bias-controlled multiplex PCR. Per the authors' processing: The number of nucleated cells in each sample was estimated from the amplification of reference gene primers within the assay. Sequence reads were collapsed and filtered to measure the absolute abundance of every unique TCRbeta CDR3 rearrangement. For each sample, productive Simpson clonality was calculated as the square root of Simpson's diversity index across productive rearrangements. TCRdb limited this immuneACCESS table to in-frame rearrangements with V and J called. A share of clones is missing; checked studies link under half to unresolved V genes, and the rest is unexplained. V, J and clone size are taken as reported in that table, and D and trimming were inferred from the DNA itself. Present in this sample are 85,000 to 95,000 clones, about nine tenths of which were seen just once. The ten top clones hold less than 5% of the sample.

The trim is 4 bases for V and 0 bases for J, with a gap of 12 bases between the germline ends. As encoded in the germline V gene, CDR1 is SGHVS while CDR2 is FQNEAQ. The CDR3 runs 16 amino acids, cysteine and phenylalanine included. The DNA shown is the 48-base CDR3, in frame from base 1. Collaborating institutions collected whole blood in K2EDTA tubes following their own protocols. For TCRbeta analysis, collaborator samples were shipped as frozen whole blood, as isolated PBMCs, or as DNA extracted from either sample type. The investigation overall reported the following: The quantity of clinical and demographic metadata differed by source and by participant and was supplied without curation.

Regarding this clone: Its binding antigen is unknown. No much larger clonotype is one base removed from it; base qualities were not supplied.

The sequenced sample was peripheral blood. This TCR came from a woman aged 45-65 years in a cohort sampled during active COVID-19. Here the chain combines TRBV7-8 and TRBJ2-2; the D gene is perhaps TRBD1, from 6 matching bases. The CDR3 has the sequence CASSSTGTPNTGELFF. The nucleotide sequence is given as TGTGCCAGCAGCTCTACCGGGACACCGAACACCGGGGAGCTGTTTTTT.